These 22 T cell receptor beta chains were sequenced from one sample in a study of T-cell reconstitution after alpha-beta-depleted transplantation in children. Library preparation (for TCRbeta) was performed with unique molecular identifiers. One entry per CDR3 protein, called by TCRdb with MiXCR from the PCR reads. The sample holds 220,000 or so distinct CDR3 sequences, roughly 8.2% seen once. The sample here was PBMCs, mostly from graft donor cells, taken 180 days after TCRalphabeta/CD19-depleted stem cell transplant. The receptors stem from a male patient between 5 and 17 years old who had a stem cell transplant for acute lymphoblastic leukemia, so the T cells may come from the graft donor.

This clonotype was counted many times. The chain carries TRBV12-3 or TRBV12-4 and TRBJ2-7, with 7 positions matching TRBD1. Losses at the gene ends were 5 bases for V and 6 bases for J; bases not matched to a gene: 7. The length of the CDR3 is 13 residues. Written as DNA, the CDR3 is TGTGCCAGCAGTCGGACGACAGGGACCGAGCAGTACTTC. Amino acid sequence: CASSRTTGTEQYF.

This clonotype appeared many times. The gene calls are TRBV12-3 or TRBV12-4 and TRBJ1-5; possibly TRBD1 for D (6 bases). Between the trimmed V and J ends, which lost 4 bases and 0 bases, there was a span of 10 bases. This CDR3 contains 15 residues. The CDR3, as DNA: TGTGCCAGCAGTTCAGGGGTTTATAGCAATCAGCCCCAGCATTTT. As protein: CASSSGVYSNQPQHF.

This clonotype occurred many times. The chain is built from TRBV3-1 and TRBJ2-1; 7 nucleotides line up with TRBD2. Germline CDR1 is LGHDT and CDR2 is YNNKEL (reference sequence). The CDR3 consists of 16 residues. J was trimmed by 9 bases and V by 0 bases; bases with no gene match: 11. The CDR3 DNA follows: TGTGCCAGCAGCCAAGAGGCTAGCGGAAGGAGGGGTGAGCAGTTCTTC. Translating it yields CASSQEASGRRGEQFF.

Details on this clonotype: A much larger clone lies one base from this, so it may be a read error. CDR3 sequence: CAGSATGKAGANVLTF. In DNA form, the CDR3 reads TGTGCCGGCAGTGCGACAGGGAAAGCCGGGGCCAACGTCCTGACTTTC. This chain connects TRBV2 to TRBJ2-6, with 7 nucleotides matching TRBD1. Germline lookup yields CDR1 SNHLY and CDR2 FYNNEI. The CDR3 consists of 16 residues.

This clonotype showed up many times. The chain combines TRBV29-1 with TRBJ2-7; 7 bases are a match to TRBD1. Germline values: CDR1 SQVTM, CDR2 ANQGSEA. With V trimmed by 3 bases and J by 3 bases, 5 bases remained unmatched. The CDR3 has 13 residues. The CDR3 region has the DNA TGCAGCGTTGAGAGGGACAGAGGCTACGAGCAGTACTTC. It translates to CSVERDRGYEQYF.

Many counts were recorded for this clonotype. The chain employs TRBV29-1 and TRBJ2-3; 9 positions agree with TRBD2. CDR1 is SQVTM and CDR2 is ANQGSEA in the germline V gene. The CDR3 loop spans 14 amino acids. Unmatched junction bases numbered 10, after V lost 8 bases and J lost 4 bases. The CDR3 is CSLRRGGLADTQYF. The CDR3 DNA reads as TGCAGCCTTCGGCGGGGGGGCCTGGCAGATACGCAGTATTTT.

In its sample, this clonotype was seen many times. The chain links TRBV12-3 or TRBV12-4 to TRBJ2-3, with 8 bases lining up with TRBD2. The CDR3 covers 15 residues. J gave up 0 bases and V 6 bases, and 5 bases lay outside the gene matches. CDR3 DNA: TGTGCCAGCAGCATAGCGGGAAAGAGCACAGATACGCAGTATTTT. The encoded protein is CASSIAGKSTDTQYF.

This clonotype was counted ten times or more. The V and J genes are TRBV12-5 and TRBJ2-3; tentatively, D is TRBD1 (6 bases). Trimming cost V 1 base and J 0 bases, with 11 bases left between them. The CDR3 spans 16 residues. Per the germline V gene, CDR1 is LGHNT and CDR2 is FRNRAP. The CDR3, as DNA: TGTGCTAGTGGTTTGGCTTTGGGGACAAGCACAGATACGCAGTATTTT. It codes for CASGLALGTSTDTQYF. The full variable domain, completed using reference TRBV12-5 and TRBJ2-3, is DARVTQTPRHKVTEMGQEVTMRCQPILGHNTVFWYRQTMMQGLELLAYFRNRAPLDDSGMPKDRFSAEMPDATLATLKIQPSEPRDSAVYFCASGLALGTSTDTQYFGPGTRLTVL.

Many counts were recorded for this clonotype. The J gene is TRBJ2-7, the V gene TRBV6-1, with 8 bases identical to TRBD2. The CDR3 sequence is 16 residues long. V lost 5 bases, J lost 2 bases, and 11 bases stayed unmatched. Per the germline V gene, CDR1 is MNHNS and CDR2 is SASEGT. CDR3 protein: CASSIPPGLVTYEQYF. In DNA form, the CDR3 reads TGTGCCAGCAGTATCCCACCGGGACTAGTAACCTACGAGCAGTACTTC.

This clonotype was counted at least ten times. V gene TRBV7-9 combines with J gene TRBJ1-2; D uncertain. The V end was cut by 1 base, the J end by 3 bases, with 12 bases between. CDR1 is SEHNR, CDR2 FQNEAQ, per germline (reference sequence). The CDR3 totals 15 residues. As DNA, the CDR3 is TGTGCCAGCAGCTTAGTATCCCGGGCCCACTATGGCTACACCTTC. Amino acids: CASSLVSRAHYGYTF.

This clonotype appeared many times. The J gene is TRBJ2-1, the V gene TRBV6-5, with D maybe TRBD2 (6 bases). Germline V gives CDR1 MNHEY, CDR2 SVGAGI. The ends were cut back, 2 bases at V and 4 bases at J, with 15 bases in the middle. There are 16 residues in the CDR3. The DNA of the CDR3 is TGTGCCAGCAGTTACCTTCCGGGAGCGCTTTACAATGAGCAGTTCTTC. Translated: CASSYLPGALYNEQFF.

This clonotype was recorded many times. The V and J genes are TRBV20-1 and TRBJ2-5, with 7 bases fitting TRBD2. Per germline, CDR1 DFQATT and CDR2 SNEGSKA (reference sequence). The junction had 2 bases not matched to a gene; V was cut back by 0 bases and J by 4 bases. This CDR3 has 13 amino acids. In nucleotides, the CDR3 is TGCAGTGCTAGAGATGGCGGGAGAGAGACCCAGTACTTC. It codes for CSARDGGRETQYF.

This clonotype was recorded at least ten times. CDR3 sequence reads: CSARSVETQYF. The DNA of the CDR3 is TGCAGTGCTAGATCGGTAGAGACCCAGTACTTC. The chain links TRBV20-1 to TRBJ2-5; D call uncertain. The CDR3 is 11 amino acids. Germline CDR1 and CDR2: DFQATT and SNEGSKA (reference sequence). V was cut by 2 bases and J by 4 bases, with 5 bases left in between.

The rearrangement links TRBV19 to TRBJ1-5; 9 bases line up with TRBD1. The CDR3 covers 20 residues. With 5 bases clipped from V and 2 bases from J, the junction kept 19 bases outside the gene matches. From germline, CDR1 is LNHDA and CDR2 SQIVND (reference sequence). This CDR3 is CASSSTLRDRALRGNQPQHF. CDR3 coding DNA: TGTGCCAGTAGTTCGACTCTACGGGACAGGGCTTTACGGGGCAATCAGCCCCAGCATTTT.

The rearrangement links TRBV15 to TRBJ2-7, with D possibly matching TRBD2 (5 bases). The ends were cut back, 3 bases at V and 2 bases at J, with 11 bases in the middle. Germline CDR1 LNHNV, CDR2 YYDKDF (reference sequence). The CDR3 consists of 14 residues. CDR3 loop: CATSRVGEPYEQYF. The CDR3 DNA reads TGTGCCACCAGCAGGGTGGGAGAGCCCTACGAGCAGTACTTC.

This clonotype has a count of ten or more. This could be a read error, since a much larger clone is one nucleotide away. This chain uses TRBV13 with TRBJ2-7; the match to TRBD2 covers 11 bases. Trimming took 0 bases from V and 2 from J; bases not matched to a gene: 0. The CDR3 is made up of 15 amino acids. CDR1 PRHDT and CDR2 FYEKMQ come from the germline V gene (reference sequence). The CDR3 DNA is TGTGCCAGCAGCTTAGGACTAGCGGGGGCCTACGAGCAGTACTTC. It is translated as CASSLGLAGAYEQYF.

This clonotype was detected many times. V and J are TRBV5-5 and TRBJ1-1; a possible D gene is TRBD1 (5 bases). The germline gives CDR1 SGHKS, CDR2 YYEKEE (reference sequence). V gave up 1 base and J gave up 0 bases, with 13 bases separating them. The CDR3 sequence is 16 residues long. The DNA of the CDR3 is TGTGCCAGCAGCTTGCGACGGGGCAACATGAACACTGAAGCTTTCTTT. As protein: CASSLRRGNMNTEAFF. Full variable domain (rest looked up from reference TRBV5-5 and TRBJ1-1): DAGVTQSPTHLIKTRGQQVTLRCSPISGHKSVSWYQQVLGQGPQFIFQYYEKEERGRGNFPDRFSARQFPNYSSELNVNALLLGDSALYLCASSLRRGNMNTEAFFGQGTRLTVV.

This clonotype has a count of ten or more. The chain combines TRBV28 with TRBJ1-1; D unclear. CDR3 length equals 13 residues. V dropped 5 bases and J dropped 0 bases, with 7 bases sitting between them. Per germline, CDR1 MDHEN and CDR2 SYDVKM. CDR3 protein: CASSRALNTEAFF. CDR3 nucleotide sequence: TGTGCCAGCAGTCGCGCCCTGAACACTGAAGCTTTCTTT.

Many counts were recorded for this clonotype. The V gene is TRBV11-3, the J gene TRBJ2-1; D remains ambiguous. This CDR3 is built from 11 residues. Germline assignment: CDR1 SGHNT and CDR2 YENEEA. Trimming shortened V by 0 bases and J by 10 bases, and 4 bases separated the two germline ends. In DNA form, the CDR3 reads TGTGCCAGCAGCTTAGATAGCGAGCAGTTCTTC. Residues: CASSLDSEQFF.

This clonotype appeared many times. The chain is built from TRBV3-1 and TRBJ2-7; TRBD2 matches at 7 bases. Germline values: CDR1 LGHDT, CDR2 YNNKEL (reference sequence). V was clipped by 2 bases and J by 0 bases; unmatched bases: 1. This CDR3 region has 14 residues. The CDR3 region has the DNA TGTGCCAGCAGCCAACGCGGGAGCTCCTACGAGCAGTACTTC. This sequence encodes CASSQRGSSYEQYF.

Many counts were recorded for this clonotype. The chain carries TRBV28 and TRBJ1-2, with 8 bases that match TRBD1. The CDR3 loop spans 13 amino acids. J was trimmed by 8 bases and V by 3 bases; bases with no gene match: 5. Germline values: CDR1 MDHEN, CDR2 SYDVKM. CDR3 coding DNA: TGTGCCAGCAGTTTGGTACAGGGGGGAGGCTACACCTTC. Protein sequence: CASSLVQGGGYTF.

This clonotype was seen repeatedly, ten times or more. Here the CDR3 reads CSASSGLSARNEQFF. The CDR3, as DNA: TGCAGTGCTTCCTCCGGGCTATCCGCTAGGAATGAGCAGTTCTTC. This chain links TRBV20-1 with TRBJ2-1; no clear D. The CDR3 is 15 amino acids. The V gene lost 5 bases and the J gene lost 7 bases, with 21 bases spanning the gap. Germline CDR1 is DFQATT and CDR2 is SNEGSKA (reference sequence).